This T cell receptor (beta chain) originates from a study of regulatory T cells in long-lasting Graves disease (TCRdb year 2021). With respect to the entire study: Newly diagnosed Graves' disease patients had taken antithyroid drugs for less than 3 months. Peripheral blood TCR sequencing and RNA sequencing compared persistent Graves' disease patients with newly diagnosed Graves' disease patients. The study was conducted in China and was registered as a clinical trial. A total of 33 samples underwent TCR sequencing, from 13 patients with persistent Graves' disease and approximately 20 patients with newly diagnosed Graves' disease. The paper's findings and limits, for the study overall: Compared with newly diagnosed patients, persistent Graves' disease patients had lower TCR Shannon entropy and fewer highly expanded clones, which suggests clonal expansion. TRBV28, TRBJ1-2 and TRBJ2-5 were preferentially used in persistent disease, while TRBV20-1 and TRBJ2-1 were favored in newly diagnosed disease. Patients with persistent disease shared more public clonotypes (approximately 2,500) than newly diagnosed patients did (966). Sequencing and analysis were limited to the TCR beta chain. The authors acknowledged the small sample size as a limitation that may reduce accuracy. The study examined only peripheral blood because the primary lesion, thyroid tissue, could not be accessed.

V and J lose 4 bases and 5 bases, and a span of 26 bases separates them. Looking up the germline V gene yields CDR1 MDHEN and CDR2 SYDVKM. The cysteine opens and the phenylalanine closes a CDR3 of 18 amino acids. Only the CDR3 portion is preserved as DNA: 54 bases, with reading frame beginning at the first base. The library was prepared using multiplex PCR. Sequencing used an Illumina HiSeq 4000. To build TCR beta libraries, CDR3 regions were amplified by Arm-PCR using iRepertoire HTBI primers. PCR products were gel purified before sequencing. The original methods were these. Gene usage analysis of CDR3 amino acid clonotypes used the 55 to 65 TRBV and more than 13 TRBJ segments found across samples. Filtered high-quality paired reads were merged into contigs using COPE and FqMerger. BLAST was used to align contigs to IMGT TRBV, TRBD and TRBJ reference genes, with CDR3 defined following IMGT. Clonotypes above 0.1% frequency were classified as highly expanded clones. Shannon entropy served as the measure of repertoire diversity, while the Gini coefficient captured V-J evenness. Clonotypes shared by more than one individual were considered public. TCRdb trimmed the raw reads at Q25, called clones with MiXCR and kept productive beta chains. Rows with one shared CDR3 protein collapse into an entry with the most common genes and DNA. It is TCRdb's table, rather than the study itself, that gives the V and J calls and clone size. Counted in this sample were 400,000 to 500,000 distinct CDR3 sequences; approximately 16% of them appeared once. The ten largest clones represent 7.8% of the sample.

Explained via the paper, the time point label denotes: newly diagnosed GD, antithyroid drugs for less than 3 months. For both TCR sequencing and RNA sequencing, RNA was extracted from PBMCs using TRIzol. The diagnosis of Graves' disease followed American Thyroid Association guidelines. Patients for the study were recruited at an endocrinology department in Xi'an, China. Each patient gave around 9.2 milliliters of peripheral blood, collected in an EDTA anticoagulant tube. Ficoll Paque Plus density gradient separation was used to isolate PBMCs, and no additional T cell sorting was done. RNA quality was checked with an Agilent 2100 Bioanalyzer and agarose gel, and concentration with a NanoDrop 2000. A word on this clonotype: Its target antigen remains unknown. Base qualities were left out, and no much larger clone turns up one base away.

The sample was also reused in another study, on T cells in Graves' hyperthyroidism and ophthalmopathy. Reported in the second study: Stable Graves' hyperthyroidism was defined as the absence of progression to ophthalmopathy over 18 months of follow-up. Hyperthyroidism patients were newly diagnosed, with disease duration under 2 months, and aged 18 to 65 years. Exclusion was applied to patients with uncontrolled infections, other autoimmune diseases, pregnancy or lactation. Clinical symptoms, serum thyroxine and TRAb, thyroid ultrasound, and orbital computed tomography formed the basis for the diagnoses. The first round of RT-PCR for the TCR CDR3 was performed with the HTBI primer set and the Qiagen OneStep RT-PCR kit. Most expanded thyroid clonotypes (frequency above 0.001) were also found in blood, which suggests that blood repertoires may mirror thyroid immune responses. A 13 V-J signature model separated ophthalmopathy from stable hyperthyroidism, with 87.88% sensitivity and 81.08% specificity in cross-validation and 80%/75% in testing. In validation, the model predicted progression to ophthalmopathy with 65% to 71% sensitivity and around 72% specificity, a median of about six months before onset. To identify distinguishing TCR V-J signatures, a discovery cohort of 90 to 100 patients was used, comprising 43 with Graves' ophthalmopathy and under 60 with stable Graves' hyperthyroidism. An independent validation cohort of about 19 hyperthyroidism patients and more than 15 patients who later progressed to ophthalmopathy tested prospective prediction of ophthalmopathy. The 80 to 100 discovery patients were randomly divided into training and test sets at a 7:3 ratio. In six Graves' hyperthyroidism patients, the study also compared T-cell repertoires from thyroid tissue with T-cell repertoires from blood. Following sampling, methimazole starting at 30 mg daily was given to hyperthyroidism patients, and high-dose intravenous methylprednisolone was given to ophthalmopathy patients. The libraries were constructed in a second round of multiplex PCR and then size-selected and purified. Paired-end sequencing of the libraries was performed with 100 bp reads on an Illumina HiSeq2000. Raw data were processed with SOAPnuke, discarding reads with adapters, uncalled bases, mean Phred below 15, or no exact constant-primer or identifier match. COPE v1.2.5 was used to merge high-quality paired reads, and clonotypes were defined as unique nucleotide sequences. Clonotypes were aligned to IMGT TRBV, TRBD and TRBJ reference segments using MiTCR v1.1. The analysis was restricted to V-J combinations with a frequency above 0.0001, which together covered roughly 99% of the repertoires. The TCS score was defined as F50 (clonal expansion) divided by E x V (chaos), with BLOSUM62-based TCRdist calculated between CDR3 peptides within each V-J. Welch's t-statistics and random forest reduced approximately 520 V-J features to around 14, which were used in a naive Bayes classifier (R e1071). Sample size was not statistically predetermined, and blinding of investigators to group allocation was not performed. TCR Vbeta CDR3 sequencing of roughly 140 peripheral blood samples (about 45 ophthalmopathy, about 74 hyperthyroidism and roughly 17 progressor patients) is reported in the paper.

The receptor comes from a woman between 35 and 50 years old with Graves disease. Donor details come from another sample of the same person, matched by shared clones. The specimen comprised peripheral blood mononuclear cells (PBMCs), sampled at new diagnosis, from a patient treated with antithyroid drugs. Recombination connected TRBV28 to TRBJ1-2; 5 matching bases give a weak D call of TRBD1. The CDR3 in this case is CASSSMSGRVGGGYGYTF. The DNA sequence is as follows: TGTGCCAGCAGTTCTATGTCGGGCAGGGTGGGCGGGGGGTATGGCTACACCTTC.